This TCR beta chain was recovered during a study of cytomegalovirus exposure and HLA in healthy donors. About the study: One earlier analysis, a look at about 179 million T cells, found about 110 million unique TCR beta sequences. Approximately 85 million unique TCRs from HLA-typed donors were held in an early release of data. Study-wide findings and caveats: Exclusion applied to some V segments, including TRBV6-2 and TRBV6-3, as they were indistinguishable. Highly shared variants forming one cluster were likely a sequencing artifact.

The PCR made use of 60 Vbeta and 13 Jbeta primers. Only in-frame clones appear in the TCRdb table, and some are missing; sequencing was by immunoSEQ multiplex PCR. The sample includes about 160,000 clones, roughly 80% of them seen just once. This clone was recorded a few times. Antigen: not known. V shed 3 bases, J shed 4 bases, and the junction held 7 bases outside the gene matches. The CDR3 length is 15 residues. The V gene's germline CDR1 is LGHNT and CDR2 FRNRAP. This TCR derives from a young man in good health and CMV-seronegative. This rearrangement joins TRBV12-5 to TRBJ1-1, with 8 bases that match TRBD1. The material sequenced was PBMCs. The CDR3 coding sequence is TGTGCTAGTGGTTTTCCCGGGACAGGCCGCACTGAAGCTTTCTTT. Its protein product is CASGFPGTGRTEAFF. The full variable domain, with the rest looked up from reference TRBV12-5 and TRBJ1-1, is DARVTQTPRHKVTEMGQEVTMRCQPILGHNTVFWYRQTMMQGLELLAYFRNRAPLDDSGMPKDRFSAEMPDATLATLKIQPSEPRDSAVYFCASGFPGTGRTEAFFGQGTRLTVV.